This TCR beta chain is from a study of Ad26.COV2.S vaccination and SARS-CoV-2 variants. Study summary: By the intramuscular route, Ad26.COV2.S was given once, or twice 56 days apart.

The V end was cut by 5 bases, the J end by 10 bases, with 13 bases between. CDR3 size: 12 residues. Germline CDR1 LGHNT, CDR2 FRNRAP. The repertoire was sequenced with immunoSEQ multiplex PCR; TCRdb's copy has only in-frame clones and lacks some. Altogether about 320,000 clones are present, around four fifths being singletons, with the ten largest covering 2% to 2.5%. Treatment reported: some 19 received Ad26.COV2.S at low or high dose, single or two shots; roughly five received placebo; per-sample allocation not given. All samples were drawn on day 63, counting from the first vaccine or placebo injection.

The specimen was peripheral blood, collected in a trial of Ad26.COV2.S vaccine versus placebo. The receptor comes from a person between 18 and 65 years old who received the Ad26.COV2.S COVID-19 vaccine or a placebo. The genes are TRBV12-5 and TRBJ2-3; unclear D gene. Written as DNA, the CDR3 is TGTGCTAGTGGTCCGACAAGACTGGCGCAGTATTTT. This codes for CASGPTRLAQYF.